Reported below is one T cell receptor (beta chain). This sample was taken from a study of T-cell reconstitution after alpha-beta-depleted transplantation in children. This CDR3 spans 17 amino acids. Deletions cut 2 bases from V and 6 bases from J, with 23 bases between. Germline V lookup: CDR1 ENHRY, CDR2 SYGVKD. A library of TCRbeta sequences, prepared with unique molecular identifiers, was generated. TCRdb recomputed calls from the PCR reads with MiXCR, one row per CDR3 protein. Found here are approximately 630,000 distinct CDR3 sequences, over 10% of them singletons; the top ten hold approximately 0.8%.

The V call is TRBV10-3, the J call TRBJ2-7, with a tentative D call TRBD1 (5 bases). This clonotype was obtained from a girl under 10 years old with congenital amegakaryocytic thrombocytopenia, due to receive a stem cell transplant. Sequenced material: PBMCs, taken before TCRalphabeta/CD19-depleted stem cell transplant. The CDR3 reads CAISESFVAGYPREQYF. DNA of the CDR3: TGTGCCATCAGTGAGAGTTTTGTAGCAGGGTATCCTCGCGAGCAGTACTTC.